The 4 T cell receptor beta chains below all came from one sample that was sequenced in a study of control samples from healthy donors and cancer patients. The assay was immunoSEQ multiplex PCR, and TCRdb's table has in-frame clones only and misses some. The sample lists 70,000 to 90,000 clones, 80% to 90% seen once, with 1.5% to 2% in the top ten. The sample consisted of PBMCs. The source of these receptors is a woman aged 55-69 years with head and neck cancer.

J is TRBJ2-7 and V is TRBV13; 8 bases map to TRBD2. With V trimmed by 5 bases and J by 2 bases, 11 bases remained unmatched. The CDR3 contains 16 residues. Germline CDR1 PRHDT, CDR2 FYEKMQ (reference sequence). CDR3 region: CASSVSGGRPPYEQYF. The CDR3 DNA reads TGTGCCAGCAGCGTATCTGGCGGGAGGCCACCCTACGAGCAGTACTTC.

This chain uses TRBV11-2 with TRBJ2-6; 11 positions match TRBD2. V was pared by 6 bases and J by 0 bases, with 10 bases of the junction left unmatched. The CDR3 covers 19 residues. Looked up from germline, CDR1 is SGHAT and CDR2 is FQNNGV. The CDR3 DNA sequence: TGTGCCAGCAGTTATACCGGGACTAGCGGACGCTCTGGGGCCAACGTCCTGACTTTC. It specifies CASSYTGTSGRSGANVLTF.

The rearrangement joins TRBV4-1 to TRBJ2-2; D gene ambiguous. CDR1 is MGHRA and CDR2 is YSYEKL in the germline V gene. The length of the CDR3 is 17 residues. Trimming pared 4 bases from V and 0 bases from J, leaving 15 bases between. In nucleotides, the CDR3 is TGCGCCAGCAGCCCCAGGCGTGCGGCAACGAACACCGGGGAGCTGTTTTTT. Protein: CASSPRRAATNTGELFF.

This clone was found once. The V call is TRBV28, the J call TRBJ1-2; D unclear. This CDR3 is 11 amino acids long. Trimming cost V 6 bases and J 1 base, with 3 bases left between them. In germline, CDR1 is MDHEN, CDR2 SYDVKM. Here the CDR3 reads CASRNNYGYTF. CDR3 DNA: TGTGCCAGCAGGAATAACTATGGCTACACCTTC.